Below, 5 T cell receptor beta chains from the same sample are listed, as sequenced in a study of blood T cell repertoires in COVID-19. Method: immunoSEQ multiplex PCR; TCRdb's copy keeps in-frame clones and lacks some. The data show more than 200,000 clones, approximately 80% seen once. The sample comprised peripheral blood. The receptors were gathered from a woman between 40 and 50 years old who had recovered from COVID-19.

This clone showed up just a few times. The chain couples TRBV9 to TRBJ1-2; maybe TRBD1 (5 bases). V lost 8 bases, J lost 5 bases, and 19 bases lay in between. CDR3 length: 14 residues. Per germline, CDR1 SGDLS and CDR2 YYNGEE. CDR3 protein: CASTPEGTQYGYTF. DNA of the CDR3: TGTGCCAGTACCCCTGAGGGGACTCAATATGGCTACACCTTC.

The rearrangement joins TRBV11-2 to TRBJ2-7, with D possibly matching TRBD2 (5 bases). The V gene's germline CDR1 is SGHAT and CDR2 FQNNGV. V lost 5 bases to trimming and J lost 2 bases, with 10 bases between them. The CDR3 contains 13 residues. CDR3 region: CASSLTGAYEQYF. The CDR3, as DNA: TGTGCCAGCAGCCTCACCGGGGCCTACGAGCAGTACTTC.

The chain has TRBV6-5 and TRBJ1-2; TRBD1 aligns across 9 bases. The CDR3 covers 15 residues. The junction had 7 bases not matched to a gene; V was cut back by 4 bases and J by 4 bases. Germline CDR1 and CDR2: MNHEY and SVGAGI. CDR3 sequence reads: CASSSPGQGFYGYTF. DNA of the CDR3: TGTGCCAGCAGTTCCCCGGGACAGGGCTTCTATGGCTACACCTTC.

To note about this clone: The same CDR3 is also encoded by other DNA sequences in this sample. The V call is TRBV6-5, the J call TRBJ2-3; D possibly corresponds to TRBD1 (5 bases). V gave up 2 bases and J gave up 4 bases, with 7 bases separating them. This CDR3 spans 13 amino acids. Looked up from germline, CDR1 is MNHEY and CDR2 is SVGAGI. The CDR3 DNA sequence: TGTGCCAGCAGTTACAGGGGTTCAGATACGCAGTATTTT. Translation gives CASSYRGSDTQYF.

The chain links TRBV11-2 to TRBJ2-2, with TRBD2 matching over 9 bases. Germline V gives CDR1 SGHAT, CDR2 FQNNGV. The CDR3 has 15 residues. J gave up 6 bases and V 2 bases, and 4 bases lay outside the gene matches. The CDR3, as DNA: TGTGCCAGCAGCTTAACTGCTAGCGGGGCCGGGGAGCTGTTTTTT. Protein sequence: CASSLTASGAGELFF.